This is a list of T cell receptor beta chains from one sample in a study of T cell repertoires in cytomegalovirus infection. A single record per CDR3 protein comes from TCRdb applying MiXCR to the reads. Among 180,000 or so distinct CDR3 sequences listed, about a sixth were seen once. Sequencing was performed on CD8+ T cells from PBMCs. All receptors derive from a human donor in good health (CMV status not recorded). Some clones in this sample may be carry-over from other donors' samples. Each CDR3 is given with its conserved first and last residue. A D gene is named only where the DNA matches it firmly. Rows give clone size only sometimes, using once, few, many, or a class for an expanded clone.

D	size	V	J	CDR3	DNA
.	few	TRBV7-9	TRBJ1-5	CASSPQGSNQPQHF	TGTGCCAGCAGCCCACAGGGTAGCAATCAGCCCCAGCATTTT
.	.	TRBV7-2	TRBJ1-5	CASSLEGLYSNQPQHF	TGTGCCAGCAGCTTAGAAGGGCTATATAGCAATCAGCCCCAGCATTTT
.	few	TRBV7-2	TRBJ1-1	CASSFAAEAFF	TGTGCCAGCAGCTTCGCCGCTGAAGCTTTCTTT
.	few	TRBV2	TRBJ1-5	CASKRQAPRPQHF	TGTGCCAGCAAACGTCAGGCTCCTCGGCCCCAGCATTTT
.	few	TRBV10-1	TRBJ2-4	CASSDPAGKNIQYF	TGCGCCAGCAGTGATCCGGCTGGCAAAAACATTCAGTACTTC
.	.	TRBV29-1	TRBJ1-2	CSVEGSERAGANYGYTF	TGCAGCGTTGAAGGCTCAGAGAGGGCAGGGGCTAACTATGGCTACACCTTC
TRBD1	.	TRBV11-2	TRBJ2-4	CASSIPRDRDAQERAKNRQYF	TGTGCCAGCAGCATACCCCGGGACAGGGATGCTCAAGAAAGAGCCAAAAACAGGCAGTACTTC
.	.	TRBV15	TRBJ2-3	CATSRDKGRDTQYF	TGTGCCACCAGCAGAGATAAGGGGAGAGATACGCAGTATTTT
.	few	TRBV10-3	TRBJ1-5	CAISEFRQYNQPQHF	TGTGCCATCAGTGAGTTCCGACAGTACAATCAGCCCCAGCATTTT
.	few	TRBV29-1	TRBJ1-1	CSVAFTEAFF	TGCAGCGTTGCCTTCACTGAAGCTTTCTTT
.	few	TRBV27	TRBJ2-2	CASSPSGVGTGELFF	TGTGCCAGCAGCCCGTCGGGGGTTGGCACCGGGGAGCTGTTTTTT
TRBD2	.	TRBV29-1	TRBJ2-3	CSVEGGTSGGPTDTQYF	TGCAGCGTTGAAGGAGGGACTAGCGGGGGGCCTACAGATACGCAGTATTTT
.	.	TRBV7-2	TRBJ2-1	CASSLPGLLDEQFF	TGTGCCAGCAGCTTACCGGGACTCTTAGATGAGCAGTTCTTC
TRBD1	.	TRBV6-2/TRBV6-3	TRBJ1-1	CASSLQGAYTEAFF	TGTGCCAGCAGCCTTCAGGGGGCATATACTGAAGCTTTCTTT
.	few	TRBV4-2	TRBJ1-1	CASSQQLADTEAFF	TGTGCCAGCAGCCAACAACTCGCGGACACTGAAGCTTTCTTT
.	few	TRBV15	TRBJ2-1	CATSRSRGSGNEQFF	TGTGCCACCAGCAGATCGAGGGGATCGGGCAATGAGCAGTTCTTC
.	few	TRBV12-3/TRBV12-4	TRBJ1-2	CASSVILQGPPGYTF	TGTGCCAGCAGTGTAATACTACAGGGCCCGCCTGGCTACACCTTC
.	few	TRBV28	TRBJ2-4	CASSSRQALAKNIQYF	TGTGCCAGCAGCTCGCGACAGGCGCTCGCCAAAAACATTCAGTACTTC
.	few	TRBV29-1	TRBJ1-4	CSVAESGQSREKLFF	TGCAGCGTTGCCGAGAGTGGACAGTCGCGGGAAAAACTGTTTTTT
TRBD2	few	TRBV14	TRBJ2-1	CASSFSGTSGNEQFF	TGTGCCAGCAGCTTCTCCGGGACTAGCGGCAATGAGCAGTTCTTC
.	.	TRBV29-1	TRBJ2-4	CSVPRTADIQYF	TGCAGCGTTCCACGGACGGCTGACATTCAGTACTTC
.	few	TRBV7-2	TRBJ1-1	CASSLPGRLNTEAFF	TGTGCCAGCAGCTTGCCGGGACGCCTGAACACTGAAGCTTTCTTT
.	few	TRBV7-9	TRBJ1-2	CASSLTTNYGYTF	TGTGCCAGCAGCTTAACAACTAACTATGGCTACACCTTC
TRBD1	few	TRBV10-3	TRBJ2-7	CAILGQGESYEQYF	TGTGCCATCCTGGGACAGGGAGAATCCTACGAGCAGTACTTC
.	once	TRBV11-2	TRBJ2-4	CASSRTVENIQYF	TGTGCCAGCAGCCGGACTGTGGAAAACATTCAGTACTTC
.	.	TRBV6-4	TRBJ2-3	CASSDSGGITDTQYF	TGTGCCAGCAGTGACTCCGGGGGAATCACAGATACGCAGTATTTT
.	.	TRBV28	TRBJ2-1	CASSFAVDEQFF	TGTGCCAGCAGTTTCGCGGTCGATGAGCAGTTCTTC
.	few	TRBV29-1	TRBJ1-2	CSAWIEGGYGYTF	TGCAGCGCCTGGATCGAGGGAGGGTATGGCTACACCTTC
.	.	TRBV29-1	TRBJ1-1	CSVVSSNTEAFF	TGCAGCGTTGTAAGCTCGAACACTGAAGCTTTCTTT
TRBD2	few	TRBV7-2	TRBJ2-1	CASSSEGLAHNEQFF	TGTGCCAGCAGCTCAGAGGGACTAGCCCACAATGAGCAGTTCTTC
.	few	TRBV7-9	TRBJ2-1	CASSVGSSYEQFF	TGTGCCAGCAGCGTGGGGAGCAGTTATGAGCAGTTCTTC
TRBD2	many	TRBV7-9	TRBJ2-1	CASRQKGRGNEQFF	TGTGCCAGCAGACAAAAAGGGCGGGGGAATGAGCAGTTCTTC
.	.	TRBV7-3	TRBJ2-5	CASSFFGGETQYF	TGTGCCAGCAGCTTTTTTGGGGGGGAGACCCAGTACTTC
TRBD1	.	TRBV10-3	TRBJ2-7	CAISEDRVAYEQYF	TGTGCCATCAGTGAGGACAGGGTTGCCTACGAGCAGTACTTC
.	few	TRBV29-1	TRBJ2-5	CSVESTPQETQYF	TGCAGCGTTGAAAGTACCCCGCAAGAGACCCAGTACTTC
.	few	TRBV28	TRBJ2-1	CASSFRGGGRPGEQFF	TGTGCCAGCAGTTTCCGAGGGGGGGGGCGGCCTGGGGAGCAGTTCTTC
.	.	TRBV7-9	TRBJ1-3	CASSLRGLNTIYF	TGTGCCAGCAGCTTAAGAGGGCTAAACACCATATATTTT
.	many	TRBV4-1	TRBJ2-3	CASSQEAPSDTQYF	TGCGCCAGCAGCCAAGAGGCACCCTCGGATACGCAGTATTTT
.	.	TRBV7-6	TRBJ2-7	CASSLGEGGSYEQYF	TGTGCCAGCAGCTTAGGCGAAGGGGGGTCCTACGAGCAGTACTTC
TRBD2	.	TRBV7-2	TRBJ2-1	CASSLKLAGRGYNEQFF	TGTGCCAGCAGCTTGAAACTAGCGGGGCGGGGATACAATGAGCAGTTCTTC
.	.	TRBV7-9	TRBJ2-7	CASSWPETATYEQYF	TGTGCCAGCAGCTGGCCCGAGACCGCTACCTACGAGCAGTACTTC
TRBD2	.	TRBV12-3/TRBV12-4	TRBJ2-3	CASSLVGGGTDTQYF	TGTGCCAGCAGTTTAGTCGGCGGGGGGACAGATACGCAGTATTTT